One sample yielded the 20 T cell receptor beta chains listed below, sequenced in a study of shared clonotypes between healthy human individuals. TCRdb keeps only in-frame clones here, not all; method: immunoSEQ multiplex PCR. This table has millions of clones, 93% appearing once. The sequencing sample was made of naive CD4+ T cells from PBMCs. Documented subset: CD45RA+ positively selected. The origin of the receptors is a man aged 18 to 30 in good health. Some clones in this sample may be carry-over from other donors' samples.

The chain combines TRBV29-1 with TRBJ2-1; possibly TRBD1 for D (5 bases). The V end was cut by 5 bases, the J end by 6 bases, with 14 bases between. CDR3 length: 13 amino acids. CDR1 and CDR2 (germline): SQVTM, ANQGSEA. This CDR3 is CSVQGIYVNEQFF. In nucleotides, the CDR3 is TGCAGCGTTCAGGGCATTTACGTCAATGAGCAGTTCTTC.

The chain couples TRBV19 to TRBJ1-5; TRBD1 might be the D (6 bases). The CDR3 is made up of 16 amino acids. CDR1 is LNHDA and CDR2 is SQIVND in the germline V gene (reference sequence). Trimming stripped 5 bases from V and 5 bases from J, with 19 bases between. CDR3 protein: CASSSPGGALDQPQHF. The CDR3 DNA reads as TGTGCCAGTAGTTCCCCTGGGGGGGCTCTCGATCAGCCCCAGCATTTT.

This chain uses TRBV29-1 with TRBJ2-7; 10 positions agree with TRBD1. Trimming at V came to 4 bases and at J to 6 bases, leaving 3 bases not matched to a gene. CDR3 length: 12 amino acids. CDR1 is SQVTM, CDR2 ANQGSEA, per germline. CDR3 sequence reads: CSVGDRGVEQYF. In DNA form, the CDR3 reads TGCAGCGTTGGGGACAGGGGCGTCGAGCAGTACTTC.

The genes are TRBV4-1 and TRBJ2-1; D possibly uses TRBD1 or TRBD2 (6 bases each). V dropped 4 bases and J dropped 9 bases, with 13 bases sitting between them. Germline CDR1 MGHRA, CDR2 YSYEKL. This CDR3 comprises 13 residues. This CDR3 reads CASSLEGGGEQFF. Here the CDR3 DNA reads TGCGCCAGCAGCCTAGAGGGGGGCGGTGAGCAGTTCTTC.

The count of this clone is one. The CDR3 loop reads CASRNNRGRNTEAFF. In DNA, the CDR3 is TGTGCCAGCAGGAATAACAGGGGGCGGAACACTGAAGCTTTCTTT. V usage is TRBV27 and J usage is TRBJ1-1; 9 bases agree with TRBD1. The CDR3 spans 15 residues. CDR1 is MNHEY, CDR2 SMNVEV, per germline (reference sequence). The J segment lost 1 base and the V segment lost 6 bases, leaving 6 bases of the junction unmatched.

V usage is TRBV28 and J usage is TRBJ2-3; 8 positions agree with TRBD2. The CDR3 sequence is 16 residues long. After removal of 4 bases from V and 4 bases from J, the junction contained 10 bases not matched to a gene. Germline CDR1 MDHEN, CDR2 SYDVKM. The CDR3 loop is CASSWGTRTGPDTQYF. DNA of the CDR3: TGTGCCAGCAGTTGGGGGACTAGGACGGGCCCAGATACGCAGTATTTT.

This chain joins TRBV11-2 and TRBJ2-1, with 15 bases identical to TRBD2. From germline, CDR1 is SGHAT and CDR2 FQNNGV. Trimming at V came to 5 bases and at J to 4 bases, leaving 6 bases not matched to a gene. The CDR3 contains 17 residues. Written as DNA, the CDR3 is TGTGCCAGCAGCCAGGGACTAGCGGGAGGACCATACAATGAGCAGTTCTTC. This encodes CASSQGLAGGPYNEQFF. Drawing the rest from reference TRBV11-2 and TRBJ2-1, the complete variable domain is EAGVAQSPRYKIIEKRQSVAFWCNPISGHATLYWYQQILGQGPKLLIQFQNNGVVDDSQLPKDRFSAERLKGVDSTLKIQPAKLEDSAVYLCASSQGLAGGPYNEQFFGPGTRLTVL.

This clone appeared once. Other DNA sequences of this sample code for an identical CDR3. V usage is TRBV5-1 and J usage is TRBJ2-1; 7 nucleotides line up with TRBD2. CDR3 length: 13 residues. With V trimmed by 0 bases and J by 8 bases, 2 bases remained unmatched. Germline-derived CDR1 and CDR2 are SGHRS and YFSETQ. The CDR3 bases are TGCGCCAGCAGCTTGGGTACTAGCGATGAGCAGTTCTTC. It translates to CASSLGTSDEQFF. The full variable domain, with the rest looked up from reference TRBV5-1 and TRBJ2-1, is KAGVTQTPRYLIKTRGQQVTLSCSPISGHRSVSWYQQTPGQGLQFLFEYFSETQRNKGNFPGRFSGRQFSNSRSEMNVSTLELGDSALYLCASSLGTSDEQFFGPGTRLTVL.

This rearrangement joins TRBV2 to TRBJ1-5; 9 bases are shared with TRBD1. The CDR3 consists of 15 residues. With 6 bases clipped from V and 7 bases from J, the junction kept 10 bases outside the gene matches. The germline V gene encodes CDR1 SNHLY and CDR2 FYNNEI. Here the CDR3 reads CASSPIRTGVQPQHF. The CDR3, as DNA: TGTGCCAGCAGCCCGATCCGGACAGGGGTACAGCCCCAGCATTTT.

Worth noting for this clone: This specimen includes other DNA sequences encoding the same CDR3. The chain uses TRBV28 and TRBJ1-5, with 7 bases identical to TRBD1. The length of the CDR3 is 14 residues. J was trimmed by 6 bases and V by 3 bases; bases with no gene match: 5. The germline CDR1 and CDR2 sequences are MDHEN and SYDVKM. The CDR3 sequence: CASSLSGGGQPQHF. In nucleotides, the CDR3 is TGTGCCAGCAGTTTGTCAGGGGGAGGTCAGCCCCAGCATTTT.

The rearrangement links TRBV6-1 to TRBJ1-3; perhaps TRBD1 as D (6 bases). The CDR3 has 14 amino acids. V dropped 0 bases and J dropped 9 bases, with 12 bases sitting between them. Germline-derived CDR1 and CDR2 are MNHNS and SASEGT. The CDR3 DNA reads TGTGCCAGCAGTGAAGCGGGGGGCGGTGGCACCATATATTTT. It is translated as CASSEAGGGGTIYF.

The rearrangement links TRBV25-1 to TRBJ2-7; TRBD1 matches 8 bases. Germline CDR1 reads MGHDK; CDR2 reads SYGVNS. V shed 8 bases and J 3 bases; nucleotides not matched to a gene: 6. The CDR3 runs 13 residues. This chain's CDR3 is CASSRTGRYEQYF. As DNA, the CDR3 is TGTGCCAGCTCCAGGACAGGGCGCTACGAGCAGTACTTC.

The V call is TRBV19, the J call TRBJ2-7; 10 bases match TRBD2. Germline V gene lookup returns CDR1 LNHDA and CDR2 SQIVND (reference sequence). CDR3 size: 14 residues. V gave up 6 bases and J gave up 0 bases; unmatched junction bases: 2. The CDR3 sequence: CASRPSGSSYEQYF. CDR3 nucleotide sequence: TGTGCCAGTAGGCCTAGCGGGAGCTCCTACGAGCAGTACTTC.

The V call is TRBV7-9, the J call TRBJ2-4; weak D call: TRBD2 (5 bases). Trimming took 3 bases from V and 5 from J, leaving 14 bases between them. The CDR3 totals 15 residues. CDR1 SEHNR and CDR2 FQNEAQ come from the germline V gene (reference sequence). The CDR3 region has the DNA TGTGCCAGCAGCTTCGCGGGTGCAGCAGAAAACATTCAGTACTTC. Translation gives CASSFAGAAENIQYF.

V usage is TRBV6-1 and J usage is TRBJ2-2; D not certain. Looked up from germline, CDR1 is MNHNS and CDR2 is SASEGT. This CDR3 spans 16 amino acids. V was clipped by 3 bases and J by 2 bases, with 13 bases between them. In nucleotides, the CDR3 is TGTGCCAGCAGTGAGAGGATCCGTCTAAACACCGGGGAGCTGTTTTTT. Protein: CASSERIRLNTGELFF.

The CDR3 DNA sequence: TGTGCCAGCGGGGACAGGGGCAATCAGCCCCAGCATTTT. Its translation is CASGDRGNQPQHF. The chain recombines TRBV7-2 with TRBJ1-5, with 9 nucleotides matching TRBD1. Germline-derived CDR1 and CDR2 are SGHTA and FQGNSA. The CDR3 has 13 residues. Trimming took 8 bases from V and 2 from J; bases not matched to a gene: 1.

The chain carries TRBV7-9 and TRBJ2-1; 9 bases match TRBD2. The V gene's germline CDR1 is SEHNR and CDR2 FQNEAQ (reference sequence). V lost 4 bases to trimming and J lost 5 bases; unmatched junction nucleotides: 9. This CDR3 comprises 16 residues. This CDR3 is CASSSTSGGLDNEQFF. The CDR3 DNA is TGTGCCAGCAGCTCGACTAGCGGAGGCTTAGACAATGAGCAGTTCTTC.

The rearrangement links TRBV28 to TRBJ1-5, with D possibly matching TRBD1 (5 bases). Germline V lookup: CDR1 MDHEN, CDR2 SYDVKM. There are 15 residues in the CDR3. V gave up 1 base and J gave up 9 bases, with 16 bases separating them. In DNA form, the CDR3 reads TGTGCCAGCAGTTTATTCGTCAGGGCCGGAGGGCCCCAGCATTTT. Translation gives CASSLFVRAGGPQHF.

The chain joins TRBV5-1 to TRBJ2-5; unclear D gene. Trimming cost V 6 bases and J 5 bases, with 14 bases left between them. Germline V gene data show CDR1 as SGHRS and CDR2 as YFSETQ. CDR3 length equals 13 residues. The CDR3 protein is CASTRAPHETQYF. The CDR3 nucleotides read TGCGCCAGCACGAGAGCTCCCCATGAGACCCAGTACTTC.

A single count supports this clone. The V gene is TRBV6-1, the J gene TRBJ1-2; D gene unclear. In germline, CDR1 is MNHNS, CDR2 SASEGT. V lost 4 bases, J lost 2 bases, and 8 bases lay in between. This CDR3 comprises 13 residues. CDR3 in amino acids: CASSVRANYGYTF. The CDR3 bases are TGTGCCAGCAGTGTCCGGGCCAACTATGGCTACACCTTC.